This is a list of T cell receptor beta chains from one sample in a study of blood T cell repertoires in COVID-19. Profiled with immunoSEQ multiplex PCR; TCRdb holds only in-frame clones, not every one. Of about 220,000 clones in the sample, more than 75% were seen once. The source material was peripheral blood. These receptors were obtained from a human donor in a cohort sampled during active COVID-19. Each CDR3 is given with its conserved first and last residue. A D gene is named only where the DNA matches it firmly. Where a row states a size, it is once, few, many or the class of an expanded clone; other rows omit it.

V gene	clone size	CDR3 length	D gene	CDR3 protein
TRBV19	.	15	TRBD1	CASSIGVQGAYGYTF
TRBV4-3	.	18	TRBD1	CASSQDLYRGLVAYEQYF
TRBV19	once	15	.	CASSPPGGSLGDYTF
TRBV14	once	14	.	CASSQRGNYDGYTF
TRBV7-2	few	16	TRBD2	CASSSPSGGGGETQYF
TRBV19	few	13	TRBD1	CASWTGTRYGYTF
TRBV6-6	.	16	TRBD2	CASSPRTSGRDNEQFF
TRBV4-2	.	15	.	CASSPSGVERYEQYF
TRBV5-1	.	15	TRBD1	CASSLRRTGDYGYTF
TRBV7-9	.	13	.	CASSRLQGNEQYF
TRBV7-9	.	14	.	CASSLALGADEQYF
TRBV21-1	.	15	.	CASNLDTGSSYEQYF
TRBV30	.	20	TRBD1	CAWSHTYGQGEIYSGYEQYF
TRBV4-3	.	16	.	CASSQESGTVDQPQHF
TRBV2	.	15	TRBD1	CASSELDRGRYEQYF
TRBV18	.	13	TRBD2	CASSPGSGKAQYF
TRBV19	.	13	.	CASSIVGGQPQHF
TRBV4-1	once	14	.	CARPGLGIPYEQYF
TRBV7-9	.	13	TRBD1	CASSYGTGIGYTF
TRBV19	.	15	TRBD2	CASSIRLADYNEQFF
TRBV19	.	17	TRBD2	CASSIPLASGSYNEQFF
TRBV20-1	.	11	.	CSARDRGEQFF
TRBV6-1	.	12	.	CASSELEDTQYF
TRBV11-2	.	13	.	CASSSQSTRGYTF
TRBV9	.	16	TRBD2	CASSVLAGGSADTQYF
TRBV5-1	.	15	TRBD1	CASSPTGATPGELFF
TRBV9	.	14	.	CASSAQGGEEKLFF
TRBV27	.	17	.	CASRREPTGFLGDTQYF
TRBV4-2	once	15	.	CASSWGGGKNTEAFF
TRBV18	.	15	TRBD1	CASSLPGGSYNEQFF
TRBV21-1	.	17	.	CASSKEELADHTDTQYF
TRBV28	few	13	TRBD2	CASSRAGVYEQYF
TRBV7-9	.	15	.	CASSPSVSGANVLTF
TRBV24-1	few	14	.	CATSKTGMNTEAFF
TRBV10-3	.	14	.	CAISESAGVYEQYF
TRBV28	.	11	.	CASSLRTEAFF
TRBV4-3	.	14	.	CASSQDRQGIGYTF
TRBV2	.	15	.	CASKHLTNSNQPQHF
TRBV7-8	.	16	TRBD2	CASSLELAGGPNEQFF
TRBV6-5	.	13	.	CASSYERGYEQYF
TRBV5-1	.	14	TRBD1	CASSLVQGFTEAFF
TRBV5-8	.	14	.	CASSLRQSGNTIYF
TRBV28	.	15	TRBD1	CASRPGTGGNQPQHF
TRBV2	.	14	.	CASSLAPSYNEQFF